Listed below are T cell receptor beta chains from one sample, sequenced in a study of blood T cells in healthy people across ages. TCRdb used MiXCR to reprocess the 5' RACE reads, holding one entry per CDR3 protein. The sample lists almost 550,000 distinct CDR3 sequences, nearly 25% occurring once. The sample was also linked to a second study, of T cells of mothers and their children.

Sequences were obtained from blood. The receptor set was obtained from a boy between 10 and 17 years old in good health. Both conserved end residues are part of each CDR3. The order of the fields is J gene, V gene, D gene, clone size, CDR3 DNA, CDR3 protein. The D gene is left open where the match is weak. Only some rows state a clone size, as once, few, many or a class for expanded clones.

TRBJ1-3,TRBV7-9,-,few,TGTGCCAGCAGCTTGATGTTGGGACGGCTCTCTGGAAACACCATATATTTT,CASSLMLGRLSGNTIYF
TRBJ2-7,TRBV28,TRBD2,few,TGTGCCAGCAGTTACGGGGGGTCACCCTCCTACGAGCAGTACTTC,CASSYGGSPSYEQYF
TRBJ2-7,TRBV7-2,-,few,TGTGCCAGCAGCTTATGGCTGGTCTACGAGCAGTACTTC,CASSLWLVYEQYF
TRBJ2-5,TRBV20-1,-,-,TGCAGTGCGATGAGGACGGGGAAGGAGACCCAGTACTTC,CSAMRTGKETQYF
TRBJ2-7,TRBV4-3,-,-,TGCGCCAGCAGCCAAGAAATTCGGCACCAAAAGCAGTACTTC,CASSQEIRHQKQYF
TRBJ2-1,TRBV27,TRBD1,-,TGTGCCACTTCTTCGACAGGGGACAATGAGCAGTTCTTC,CATSSTGDNEQFF
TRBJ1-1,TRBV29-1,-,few,TGCAGCGCGGTAATGGGCGTACCGAACACTGAAGCTTTCTTT,CSAVMGVPNTEAFF
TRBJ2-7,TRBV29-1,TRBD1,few,TGCAGCGTACGAACTGACAGGGACGAGCAGTACTTC,CSVRTDRDEQYF
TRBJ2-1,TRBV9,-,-,TGTGCCAGCCAAGGATTAAGCTCCTACAATGAGCAGTTCTTC,CASQGLSSYNEQFF
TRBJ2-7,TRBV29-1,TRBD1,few,TGCAGCGTTGATCTTGGACAGGGGTCGGGCGAGCAGTACTTC,CSVDLGQGSGEQYF
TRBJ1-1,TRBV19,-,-,TGTGCCAGTGGTCCCGGGGGCACTGAAGCTTTCTTT,CASGPGGTEAFF
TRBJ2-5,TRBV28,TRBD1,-,TGTGCCAGCAGTACCGACAGGGGGCGAGGAGAGACCCAGTACTTC,CASSTDRGRGETQYF
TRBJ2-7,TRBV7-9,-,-,TGTGCCAGCAGCCCTAAGGGACTCCTGTCCTACGAGCAGTACTTC,CASSPKGLLSYEQYF
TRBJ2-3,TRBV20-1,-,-,TGCAGTGCCATTCCTGGGGGGCACACAGATACGCAGTATTTT,CSAIPGGHTDTQYF
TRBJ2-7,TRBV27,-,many,TGTGCCAGCAGTCCAACACAGGGATACGAGCAGTACTTC,CASSPTQGYEQYF
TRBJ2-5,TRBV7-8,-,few,TGTGCCAGCAGCTTAGCGGCCCATCGGCGCGGAGAGGAGACCCAGTACTTC,CASSLAAHRRGEETQYF
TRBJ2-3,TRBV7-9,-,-,TGTGCCAGCAGCTTAAAAGTGCGGTACACAGATACGCAGTATTTT,CASSLKVRYTDTQYF
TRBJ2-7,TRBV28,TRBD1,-,TGTGCCAGTGACAGGGGGCGCGAGCAGTACTTC,CASDRGREQYF
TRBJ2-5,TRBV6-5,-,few,TGTGCCAGCAGTTACATCGGGGAGACCCAGTACTTC,CASSYIGETQYF
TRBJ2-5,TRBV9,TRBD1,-,TGTGCCAGCAGCGTAGAGGGACAGGGGACGGAGCAGTACTTC,CASSVEGQGTEQYF
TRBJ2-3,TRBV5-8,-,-,TGTGCCAGCAGCCATCGGGTCCCCGCAGATACGCAGTATTTT,CASSHRVPADTQYF
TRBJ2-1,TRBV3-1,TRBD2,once,TGTGCCAGCAGCCAAGATCGGAGCCTAGCGGGGGACAATGAGCAGTTCTTC,CASSQDRSLAGDNEQFF
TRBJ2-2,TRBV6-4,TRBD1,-,TGTGCCAGCAGTTGGACAGGGGGCGAAAACACCGGGGAGCTGTTTTTT,CASSWTGGENTGELFF
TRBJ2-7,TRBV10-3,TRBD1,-,TGTGCCATCAGTTACCAACGGGACAGCTACGGGCAGTACTTC,CAISYQRDSYGQYF
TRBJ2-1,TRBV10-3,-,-,TGTGCCATCGGACCCAGCTCCTACAATGAGCAGTTCTTC,CAIGPSSYNEQFF
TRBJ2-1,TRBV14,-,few,TGTGCCAGCAGCCAGGGGCAGTACAATGAGCAGTTCTTC,CASSQGQYNEQFF
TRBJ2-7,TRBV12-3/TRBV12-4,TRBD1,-,TGTGCCAGCAGCGGACAGGTCTTCTACGAGCAGTACTTC,CASSGQVFYEQYF
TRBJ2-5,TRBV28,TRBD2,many,TGTGCCAGCAGTTTTTTAAGTGCGGGAGGCCGGCTCTTC,CASSFLSAGGRLF
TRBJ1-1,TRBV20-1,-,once,TGCAGTGCTAGAGCCGGGACAAAGAACACTGAAGCTTTCTTT,CSARAGTKNTEAFF
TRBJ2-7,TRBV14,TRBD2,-,TGTGCCAGCAGCCAAGATCGATATAGTAGCGGGAGCTCCTACGAGCAGTACTTC,CASSQDRYSSGSSYEQYF
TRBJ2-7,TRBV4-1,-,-,TGCGCCAGCAGCCAAGTACGGGGCACCTACGAGCAGTACTTC,CASSQVRGTYEQYF
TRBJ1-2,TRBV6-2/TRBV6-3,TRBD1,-,TGTGCCAGCAGTTACGTCCCTGGGACAGAGACATATGGCTACACCTTC,CASSYVPGTETYGYTF
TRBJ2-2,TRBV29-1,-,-,TGCAGCGTTGCCGCAGGGGCGGGCGGGGAGCTGTTTTTT,CSVAAGAGGELFF
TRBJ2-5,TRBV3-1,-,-,TGTGCCAGCAGCCAAGATGGTGCGGGGTCGGAGGAGACCCAGTACTTC,CASSQDGAGSEETQYF
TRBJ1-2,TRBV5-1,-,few,TGCGCCAGCAGCGTGCGGGGTAACTATGGCTACACCTTC,CASSVRGNYGYTF
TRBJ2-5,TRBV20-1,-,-,TGCAGTGCTAGGGGCCTGGGAAGCCAAGAGACCCAGTACTTC,CSARGLGSQETQYF
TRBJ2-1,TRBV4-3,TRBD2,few,TGCGCCAGCAGCCCGGGGACTAGGGATAGTATGCAGTTCTTC,CASSPGTRDSMQFF
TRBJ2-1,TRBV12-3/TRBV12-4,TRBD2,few,TGTGCCAGCAGTTTAGGGTCAGCGGGAGTGAAGAATGAGCAGTTCTTC,CASSLGSAGVKNEQFF
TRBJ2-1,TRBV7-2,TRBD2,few,TGTGCCGGCAGCCGGGTTGGGAGGGGAGCCTACAATGAGCAGTTCTTC,CAGSRVGRGAYNEQFF
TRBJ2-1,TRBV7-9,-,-,TGTGCCAGCAGCTTAGCAGGGACGGGCAATGAGCAGTTCTTC,CASSLAGTGNEQFF
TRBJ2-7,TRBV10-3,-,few,TGTGCCATCGGGAGTGGGGGAAAATCCTACGAGCAGTACTTC,CAIGSGGKSYEQYF
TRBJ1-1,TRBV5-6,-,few,TGTGCCAGCAGCCTTCGACTGAGGGCTGGGGTAGCTGAAGCTTTCTTT,CASSLRLRAGVAEAFF
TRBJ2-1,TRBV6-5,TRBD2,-,TGTGCCAGCAGTTCTGGTAGCGGGAGGCCCTACAATGAGCAGTTCTTC,CASSSGSGRPYNEQFF
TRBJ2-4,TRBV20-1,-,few,TGCAGTGCTAGGACAGGAGCCAAAAACACTCAGTACTTC,CSARTGAKNTQYF
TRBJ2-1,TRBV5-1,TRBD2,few,TGCGCCAGCAGCTCGGGAGCGGGAGGCAATGAGCAGTTCTTC,CASSSGAGGNEQFF
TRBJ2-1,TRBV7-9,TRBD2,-,TGTGCCAGCAGCTTCAGTGGGACTAGTGGCAACAATGAGCAGTTCTTC,CASSFSGTSGNNEQFF
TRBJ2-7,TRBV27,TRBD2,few,TGTGCCAGCAGTTTATCTGGCACTAGCGGGGCCTTCTACGAGCAGTACTTC,CASSLSGTSGAFYEQYF
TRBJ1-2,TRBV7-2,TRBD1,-,TGTGCCAGCAGCTCCTATCAACAGGGGTTTGACTATGGCTACACCTTC,CASSSYQQGFDYGYTF
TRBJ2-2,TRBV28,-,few,TGTGCCAGCAATCATAGGGGCGGAGGGAACACCGGGGAGCTGTTTTTT,CASNHRGGGNTGELFF